This TCR beta chain was sequenced for a study of PD-L1 blockade in urothelial cancer (dated by TCRdb to the late 2010s). Background on the whole study: Therapy was started in 2014 for all patients, and atezolizumab 1,200 mg was administered intravenously every 3 weeks. About 90% of the 29 patients were identified as males with urothelial cancer of bladder origin, and a prior smoking history was reported by 18 of 29 patients. Pretreatment blood TCR-seq was available for 27 to 30 patients, at least one posttreatment blood collection was obtained for around 24 patients, and tumor TCR-seq was available for around 24 patients. Blood samples were analyzed at two time points: 3 weeks after treatment start (second dose) and 6 weeks after treatment start. Patients had an ECOG performance status of 0 or 1 and had received between 0 and 3 prior chemotherapy regimens. In the same patients who had TCR sequencing, pretreatment tumors also underwent whole exome sequencing and RNA sequencing. Durable clinical benefit meant progression-free survival longer than 6 months, and TCR features were also tested against progression-free and overall survival. A median of about 140,000 T cells and 65,000 to 90,000 unique TCRs was obtained from blood samples, and a median clonality of roughly 0.08 was observed. Pretreatment tumor samples and matched peripheral blood, collected serially before and after atezolizumab treatment, underwent TCR sequencing. Durable clinical benefit was achieved by nine patients but not by the remaining 20. An exploratory multi-omic analysis was conducted of the somatic, immune and clinical correlates of response to PD-L1 blockade with atezolizumab in urothelial cancer. Results and caveats for the whole study, not just this receptor: Because of the small sample size (n ≈ 31) and the many exploratory analyses performed, the results are intended to be regarded as hypothesis-generating. Patients with durable benefit showed greater expansion of tumor-associated TCR clones in peripheral blood 3 weeks after starting treatment (n of about 20, p = 0.022). A pretreatment peripheral blood TCR clonality below the median was linked to improved progression-free and overall survival.

Based on the germline V gene, the CDR1 and CDR2 sequences are MDHEN and SYDVKM. The V end gives up 6 bases and the J end 4 bases, leaving 2 bases in the junction not matched to a gene. Including cysteine and phenylalanine, the CDR3 has 12 amino acids. The only DNA kept is the CDR3, 36 bases in frame from the first base. The time point label, read with the paper, signifies: pretreatment peripheral blood. A cohort of 25 to 30 patients with locally advanced or metastatic urothelial carcinoma, treated at Memorial Sloan Kettering on a trial protocol, was included. Peripheral blood mononuclear cells were collected pretreatment and during treatment, at between 1 and 8 total time points per patient. The Qiagen DNeasy Blood extraction kit was used to purify genomic DNA from total PBMCs and tumor samples. Collected pretreatment and during treatment, PBMCs were isolated and stored as previously described. This clone was detected only a few times. The antigen it recognizes is unknown. Base-call qualities are not available, and no considerably larger clone is one nucleotide away.

Synthetic TCR analog templates were spiked into each PCR to estimate absolute template abundance from read counts. TCRbeta CDR3 regions were amplified from genomic DNA with bias-controlled V and J gene primers using the immunoSEQ assay. Sequencing of rearranged TCRbeta segments was done at approximately 20X coverage. Under the source paper's analysis protocol: Sequencing errors were corrected by clustering, and CDR3s were annotated against IMGT so that V, D and J genes could be assigned. Only productive TCRbeta rearrangements were used in downstream analyses, excluding out-of-frame or stop-codon sequences. Clonality was computed as one minus Shannon entropy normalized by the log of the number of unique productive sequences. Fisher's exact test with Benjamini-Hochberg correction, at a threshold of adjusted p below 0.01, was used to find clones that differed between time points or between blood and tumor. The clones in this table, taken by TCRdb from immuneACCESS, are in-frame only. Not every clone is retained; where verified, under half of the shortfall comes from an unresolved V gene, and the cause of the rest is unknown. V and J calls and clone size are given by that table; D and trimming were obtained from the DNA. This sample is represented by some 71,000 clones; approximately 83% of them were singletons. The ten top clones hold 15% of the sample.

This sample comprised PBMCs, obtained around atezolizumab (anti-PD-L1) treatment. The rearrangement joined TRBV28 to TRBJ1-1, with 7 central nucleotides matching TRBD1. The clonotype comes from a man in his 60s with urothelial cancer. The CDR3 sequence is CASRTGPTEAFF. The bases are TGTGCCAGCAGGACAGGGCCCACTGAAGCTTTCTTT.